This section outlines one T cell receptor beta chain sequence together with its context. One end of the junction is discordant with germline, which a read error may explain. CDR3 length: 15 amino acids. Germline CDR1 PRHDT, CDR2 FYEKMQ (reference sequence). TCR beta cDNA was made from 400 to 600 ng total RNA with a constant-region primer. Nested multiplex PCR, run for three rounds with slightly modified ARM-PCR, yielded TCR beta libraries. Primers for the first two PCR rounds were TRBV1-TRBV30 forward primers and a C-beta reverse primer (roughly 10 cycles per round). MiXCR, run by TCRdb on the multiplex PCR reads, gives a single entry per CDR3 protein. There are 50,000 to 60,000 distinct CDR3 sequences in the sample; around 77% occur only once, and around 24% lies in the top ten. Co-extraction yielded RNA and DNA from 20-30 mg of unsorted bulk tissue. The sample belongs to a study of tumor-infiltrating lymphocytes in primary liver carcinoma.

J is TRBJ2-3 and V is TRBV13; TRBD1 matches 9 bases. The TCR was taken from a man aged 40-49 years with primary liver carcinoma and hepatitis B virus infection. Sample: liver tumor tissue from sampling region 5. Described subset: tumor region T5, tumor centre. CDR3 in DNA: TGTGCCAGTAGCCCTGGTACAGGGGGCACAGATACGCGGTATTTT. It codes for CASSPGTGGTDTRYF. Drawing the rest from reference TRBV13 and TRBJ2-3, the complete variable domain is AAGVIQSPRHLIKEKRETATLKCYPIPRHDTVYWYQQGPGQDPQFLISFYEKMQSDKGSIPDRFSAQQFSDYHSELNMSSLELGDSALYFCASSPGTGGTDTRYFGPGTRLTVL.